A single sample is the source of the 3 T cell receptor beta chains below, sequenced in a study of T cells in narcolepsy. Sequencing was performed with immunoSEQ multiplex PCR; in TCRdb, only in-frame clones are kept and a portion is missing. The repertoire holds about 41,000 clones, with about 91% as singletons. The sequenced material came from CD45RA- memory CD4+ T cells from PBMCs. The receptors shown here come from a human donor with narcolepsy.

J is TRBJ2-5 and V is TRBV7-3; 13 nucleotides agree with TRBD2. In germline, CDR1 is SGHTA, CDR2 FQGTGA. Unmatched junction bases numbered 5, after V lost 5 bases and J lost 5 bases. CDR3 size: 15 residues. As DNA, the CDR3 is TGTGCCAGCAGCAGAGGACTAGCGGGGGTTGAGACCCAGTACTTC. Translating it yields CASSRGLAGVETQYF.

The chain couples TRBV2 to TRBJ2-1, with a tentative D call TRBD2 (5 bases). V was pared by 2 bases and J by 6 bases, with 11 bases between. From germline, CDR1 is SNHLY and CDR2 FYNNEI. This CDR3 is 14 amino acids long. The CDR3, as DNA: TGTGCCAGCAGTGAACCGGAGGCTTTCAATGAGCAGTTCTTC. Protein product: CASSEPEAFNEQFF.

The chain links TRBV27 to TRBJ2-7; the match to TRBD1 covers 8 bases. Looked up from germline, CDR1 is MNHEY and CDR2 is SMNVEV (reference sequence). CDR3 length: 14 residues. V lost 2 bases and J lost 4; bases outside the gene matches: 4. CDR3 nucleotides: TGTGCCAGCAGTTTAAAGGACAGGGTTTACGAGCAGTACTTC. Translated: CASSLKDRVYEQYF.